This T cell receptor (beta chain) originates from a study of early T cells in non-severe SARS-CoV-2 infection (dated by TCRdb to the early 2020s). Looking at the study overall: Bulk RNA from unsorted whole blood was used for TCR sequencing, so alpha and beta chains could not be paired. General findings and caveats noted by the study authors: VDJdb matching was skewed toward anti-spike CD8 responses and likely underestimated virus-specific expansions, missing private and CD4 specificities.

The receptor library was made with 5' RACE. Sequencing was carried out with a NextSeq 500. Unique molecular identifiers were attached to individual cDNA molecules in the TCR library protocol so that sequencing error and PCR bias could be corrected. Both TCR alpha and beta chains were sequenced, and tight co-correlation was observed between alpha and beta sequence abundances in each sample. Under the source paper's analysis protocol: Decombinator V4 was used to annotate TCR sequences for V gene, J gene and CDR3. Expanded TCRs were defined as changing significantly between any two time points under a Poisson model with p below 0.0001. TCR abundances were normalised to the total number of TCRs sequenced per sample and expressed as counts per million. TRAV1-2 paired with TRAJ12, TRAJ20 or TRAJ33 defined MAIT TCRs, while TRAV10 paired with TRAJ18 defined iNKT TCRs. VDJdb, accessed 1 November 2021, was searched for CMV, EBV and SARS-CoV-2 annotated TCRs, excluding TCRs annotated for multiple antigens. TCRdb trimmed public reads at Q25 via fastp, called clones via MiXCR and kept in-frame beta chains. Records with the same CDR3 protein are collapsed into one entry carrying the most frequent genes and DNA. The V and J calls come from TCRdb's annotation, not from the publication. This sample is represented by some 26,000 distinct CDR3 sequences; roughly 4.4% of them were singletons. The ten biggest clones cover over 9.5% of the sample.

Looking up the germline V gene (reference sequence) yields CDR1 LGHDT and CDR2 YNNKEL. The CDR3 runs 15 amino acids, cysteine and phenylalanine included. Left in the record is the CDR3 DNA by itself, 45 bases read in frame from the first base. V is clipped by 2 bases and J by 8 bases, and the sequence between their germline boundaries is 18 bases long. Set within a cohort of healthcare workers in London, UK, this nested case-control study involved weekly PCR testing of nasopharyngeal swabs along with blood sampling. Healthcare workers were recruited between 23 and 31 March 2020, during the week of the UK lockdown, and were followed weekly for up to about 15 weeks. This clonotype was picked up many times. Its specific antigen is unknown. It has no much larger one-base neighbor in the sample; base qualities were not kept.

The source of this sequence is an adult who was a healthcare worker with PCR-confirmed SARS-CoV-2 infection or an uninfected control (not recorded which). The V and J segments used are TRBV3-1 and TRBJ1-1, with a weak D call of TRBD1 (5 bases match). Input material: whole blood. In nucleotides, the sequence is TGTGCCAGCAGCCAACCGCTTTCAGGGCGCCTCGAAGCTTTCTTT. This translates into CASSQPLSGRLEAFF.